The clone carrying this T cell receptor (beta chain) appeared many times. TCR beta CDR3 regions were amplified from RNA. The study used the HTBI primer set for a first-round RT-PCR of the TCR CDR3. TCRdb called the multiplex PCR reads again in MiXCR, with one record for every CDR3 protein. The sample includes approximately 610,000 distinct CDR3 sequences, 16% of them seen just once. The source of the sample is a study of T cells in Graves' hyperthyroidism and ophthalmopathy. The CDR3 has 14 amino acids. The germline gives CDR1 SNHLY, CDR2 FYNNEI. The germline V and J ends were trimmed by 7 bases and 7 bases, with 17 bases remaining between them.

The specimen was blood. The clonotype comes from a young woman with Graves' hyperthyroidism. The gene calls are TRBV2 and TRBJ2-1, with D perhaps being TRBD1 or TRBD2 (5 bases each). The CDR3 loop is CASNLGTMTNEQFF. CDR3 coding DNA: TGTGCCAGCAACCTGGGGACCATGACGAATGAGCAGTTCTTC.